Listed here is a single TCR beta chain. Antigen unknown. This sample is drawn from a study of T cells in localized non-small cell lung cancer. Overall study results and limits: Adjacent lung held a median roughly 60 of the top 100 tumor clones. It remains possible that heterogeneity exists, since only one tumor region was sequenced.

The CDR3 runs 16 residues. Only in-frame clones appear in the TCRdb table, and some are missing; sequencing was by immunoSEQ multiplex PCR. The sample carries 4,500 to 5,000 clones, approximately 30% recorded once. The sequence derives from a woman aged 40-69 years with stage II squamous cell lung carcinoma. Sequencing was performed on lung tumor tissue, taken before any cancer treatment. This chain uses TRBV12-2 with TRBJ2-2; the table's D call, TRBD2, has no DNA check behind it. TRBV12-2 is tagged as a pseudogene. Here the CDR3 DNA reads TGTGCAAGTCGCTTAGCCCCGCCGCTAAACACCGGGGAGCTGTTTTTT. Translation gives CASRLAPPLNTGELFF.